This T cell receptor beta chain was sequenced for a study of cytomegalovirus exposure and HLA in healthy donors. General study points: In an earlier analysis, about 87% or about 30%: the productive usage of most TCR beta V segments. Further analysis, carried out later, found HLA-associated TCR beta chains more clonally expanded than equally common other chains. TCR beta sequences numbering under 20,000 were associated with HLA alleles at 0.05 false discovery rate in a later analysis.

On this clone itself: Its matching antigen is unknown.

The ends were cut back, 4 bases at V and 4 bases at J, with 14 bases in the middle. Per the germline V gene, CDR1 is SGHTS and CDR2 is YDEGEE. The CDR3 loop spans 14 amino acids. Primers: 60 Vbeta forward and 13 Jbeta reverse. Original analysis: About 10 million of tens of millions of unique TCR beta chains were shared, per a later count. The protocol was immunoSEQ multiplex PCR, while the TCRdb copy is restricted to in-frame clones and leaves out a portion. V, J and clone size are those of that table, while D and trimming were read from the DNA. The sample includes more than 100,000 clones. The receptor comes from a woman in her 40s in good health and CMV-seronegative. The chain combines TRBV5-8 with TRBJ1-2, with D possibly TRBD1 on 6 matching bases. Input material: PBMCs. The CDR3 spells CASSGQGISYGYTF. Here the CDR3 DNA reads TGTGCCAGCAGCGGGCAGGGGATAAGCTATGGCTACACCTTC. The full variable domain, its missing parts supplied by reference TRBV5-8 and TRBJ1-2, is EAGVTQSPTHLIKTRGQQATLRCSPISGHTSVYWYQQALGLGLQFLLWYDEGEERNRGNFPPRFSGRQFPNYSSELNVNALELEDSALYLCASSGQGISYGYTFGSGTRLTVV.